Described below is a single TCR beta chain sequence and its context. No antigen is known for it. The data were obtained in a study of cytomegalovirus exposure and HLA in healthy donors. In the PCR, 60 Vbeta and 13 Jbeta primers were used. The assay was immunoSEQ multiplex PCR, and TCRdb's table has in-frame clones only and misses some. The profile shows about 160,000 clones, over 75% of them singletons. Germline V CDR1 and CDR2: SGHTA, FQGNSA. This CDR3 region has 13 residues. Study-level findings and limits: The authors later found most CMV-associated TCR beta chains appeared HLA-restricted. Cytomegalovirus association was listed for under 200 TCR beta chains.

The sequenced material came from PBMCs. The clonotype was recovered from a woman aged 45-65 years in good health and CMV-seropositive. The chain combines TRBV7-2 with TRBJ2-5; a weak D match, TRBD2 (5 bases). The J call may be in error: the DNA end matches TRBJ2-7 better. The CDR3: CASSLSGEYEQYF. The CDR3, as DNA: TGTGCCAGCAGCTTATCCGGGGAGTACGAGCAGTACTTC.